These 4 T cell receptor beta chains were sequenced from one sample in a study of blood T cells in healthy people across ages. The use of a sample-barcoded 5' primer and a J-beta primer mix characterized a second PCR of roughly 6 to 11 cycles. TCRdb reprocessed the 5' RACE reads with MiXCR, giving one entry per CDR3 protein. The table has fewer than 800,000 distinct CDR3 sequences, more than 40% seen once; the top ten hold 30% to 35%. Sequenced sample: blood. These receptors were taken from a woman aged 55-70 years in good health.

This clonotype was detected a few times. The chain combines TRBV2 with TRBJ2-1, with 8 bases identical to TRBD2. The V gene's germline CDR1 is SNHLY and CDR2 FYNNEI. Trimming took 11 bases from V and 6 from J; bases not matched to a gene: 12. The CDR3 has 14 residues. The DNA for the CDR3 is TGTGCCGCCCAGACTAGCGAGCCGTCCAATGAGCAGTTCTTC. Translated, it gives CAAQTSEPSNEQFF.

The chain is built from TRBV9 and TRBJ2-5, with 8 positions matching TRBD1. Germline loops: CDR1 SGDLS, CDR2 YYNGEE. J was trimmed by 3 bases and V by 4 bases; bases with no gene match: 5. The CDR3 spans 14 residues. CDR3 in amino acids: CASSPQDREETQYF. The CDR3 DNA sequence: TGTGCCAGCAGCCCCCAGGACAGGGAAGAGACCCAGTACTTC.

The CDR3 DNA sequence: TGCGCCAGCAGCTCTACAGGGGGCGGCGAGACCCAGTACTTC. Translation: CASSSTGGGETQYF. The chain links TRBV5-1 to TRBJ2-5; TRBD1 matches at 9 bases. The CDR3 is 14 residues long. Germline values: CDR1 SGHRS, CDR2 YFSETQ. With V trimmed by 3 bases and J by 5 bases, 5 bases remained unmatched.

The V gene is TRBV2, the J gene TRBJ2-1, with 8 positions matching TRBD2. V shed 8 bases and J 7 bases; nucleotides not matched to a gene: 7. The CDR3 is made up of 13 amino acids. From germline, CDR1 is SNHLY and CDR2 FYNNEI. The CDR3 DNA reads TGTGCCAGCGTGATAGCGGGAACTAATGAGCAGTTCTTC. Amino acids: CASVIAGTNEQFF.